The rows below give T cell receptor beta chains drawn from one sample of a study of cytomegalovirus exposure and HLA in healthy donors. The repertoire was sequenced with immunoSEQ multiplex PCR; TCRdb's copy has only in-frame clones and lacks some. The data contain about 190,000 clones, around four fifths of them singletons. The material sequenced was PBMCs. The origin of the receptors is a woman aged 18-29 years in good health and CMV-seronegative. Both conserved end residues are part of each CDR3. Fields, in order: D gene, clone size, J gene, V gene, CDR3 DNA, CDR3 protein. A D gene is named only where the DNA matches it firmly. Where a row states a size, it is once, few, many or the class of an expanded clone; other rows omit it.

>.|.|TRBJ2-1|TRBV29-1
TGCAGCGTTCCGGGAGCCAGTGAGCAGTTCTTC
CSVPGASEQFF
>.|.|TRBJ2-1|TRBV21-1
TGTGCCAGCAGCGGTCCCGGGACAGTATCTGACGAGCAGTTCTTC
CASSGPGTVSDEQFF
>TRBD1|.|TRBJ1-5|TRBV19
TGTGCCAGTAGTATTGGGACAGGGAGGCAGCCCCAGCATTTT
CASSIGTGRQPQHF
>.|.|TRBJ1-5|TRBV27
TGTGCCAGCAGTTTAGGGGGGTTCGGCAATCAGCCCCAGCATTTT
CASSLGGFGNQPQHF
>.|once|TRBJ1-5|TRBV2
TGTGCCAGCAGACTCATCAATCAGCCCCAGCATTTT
CASRLINQPQHF
>TRBD1|few|TRBJ1-1|TRBV6-5
TGTGCCATAGGGGGCGCAGGCACTGAAGCTTTCTTT
CAIGGAGTEAFF
>.|.|TRBJ2-5|TRBV18
TGTGCCAGCTCACCAATGGAAGCGGTCGAGACCCAGTACTTC
CASSPMEAVETQYF
>.|.|TRBJ1-2|TRBV7-8
TGTGCCAGCAGCTTAAACCCGGGGGTGGGGGGCTACACCTTC
CASSLNPGVGGYTF
>.|once|TRBJ2-2|TRBV7-9
TGTGCCAGCAGCTCCTCGGGGGAGACCGGGGAGCTGTTTTTT
CASSSSGETGELFF
>TRBD2|.|TRBJ2-1|TRBV7-9
TGTGCCAGCAGCTGGACGGGACTAGCGAGCATAGAGCAGTTCTTC
CASSWTGLASIEQFF
>TRBD2|.|TRBJ2-5|TRBV27
TGTGCCAGCAGTTTATTCCCCCTTGGTAGCGGGAATCCTTCCGAGACCCAGTACTTC
CASSLFPLGSGNPSETQYF
>.|.|TRBJ2-1|TRBV19
TGTGCCAGTAGTATAACTAGCACTCCCGATGAGCAGTTCTTC
CASSITSTPDEQFF
>.|.|TRBJ1-5|TRBV6-1
TGTGCCAGCAGTGAATACAGGGTGGCAAATCAGCCCCAGCATTTT
CASSEYRVANQPQHF
>.|.|TRBJ2-1|TRBV7-9
TGTGCCAGCAGCTTATTGGCTGTGAAATCCCCCGCCTACAATGAGCAGTTCTTC
CASSLLAVKSPAYNEQFF